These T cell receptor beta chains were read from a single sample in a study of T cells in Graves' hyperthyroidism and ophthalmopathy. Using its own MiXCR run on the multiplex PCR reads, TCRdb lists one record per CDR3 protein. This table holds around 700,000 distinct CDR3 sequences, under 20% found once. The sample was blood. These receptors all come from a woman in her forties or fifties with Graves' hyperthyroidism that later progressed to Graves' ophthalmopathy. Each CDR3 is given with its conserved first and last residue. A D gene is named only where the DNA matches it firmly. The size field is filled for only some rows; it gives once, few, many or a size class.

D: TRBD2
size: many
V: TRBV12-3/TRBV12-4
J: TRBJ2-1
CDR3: CASSSGTSGGPSSYNEQFF
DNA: TGTGCCAGCAGTTCGGGGACTAGCGGGGGTCCCAGCTCCTACAATGAGCAGTTCTTC

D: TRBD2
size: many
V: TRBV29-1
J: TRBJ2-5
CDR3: CSVTPWAGGEETQYF
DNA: TGCAGCGTTACGCCATGGGCGGGGGGTGAAGAGACCCAGTACTTC

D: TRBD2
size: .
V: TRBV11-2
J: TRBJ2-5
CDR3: CASSWDGGGGETQYF
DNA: TGTGCCAGCAGCTGGGACGGGGGGGGGGGGGAGACCCAGTACTTC

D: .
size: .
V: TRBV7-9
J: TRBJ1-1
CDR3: CASSTYKNTEAFF
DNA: TGTGCCAGCAGCACCTACAAGAACACTGAAGCTTTCTTT

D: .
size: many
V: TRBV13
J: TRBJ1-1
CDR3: CASSFYMDGNEAFF
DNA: TGTGCCAGCAGCTTTTACATGGACGGTAATGAAGCTTTCTTT

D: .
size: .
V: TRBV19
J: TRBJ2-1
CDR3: CASKDRSSYNEQFF
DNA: TGTGCCAGTAAAGACAGGAGCTCCTACAATGAGCAGTTCTTC

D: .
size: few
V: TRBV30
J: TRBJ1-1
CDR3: CAWGRGYRLNTEAFF
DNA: TGTGCCTGGGGAAGAGGGTATCGGTTGAACACTGAAGCTTTCTTT

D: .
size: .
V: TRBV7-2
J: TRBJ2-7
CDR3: CASSLDGGVTYEQYF
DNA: TGTGCCAGCAGCTTAGACGGGGGCGTAACCTACGAGCAGTACTTC

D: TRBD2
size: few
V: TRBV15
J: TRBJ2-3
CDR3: CALGASGGATDTQYF
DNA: TGTGCCCTGGGGGCTAGCGGGGGGGCCACAGATACGCAGTATTTT

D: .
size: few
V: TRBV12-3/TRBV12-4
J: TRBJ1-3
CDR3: CASRPGGWGGNTIYF
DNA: TGTGCCAGCAGACCCGGGGGTTGGGGAGGAAACACCATATATTTT

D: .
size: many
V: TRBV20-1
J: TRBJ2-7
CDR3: CSARDSFRGSPTYEQYF
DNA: TGCAGTGCTAGAGATTCCTTCCGGGGGTCGCCGACCTACGAGCAGTACTTC

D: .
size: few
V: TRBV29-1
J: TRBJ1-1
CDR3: CSLAQGPMNTEAFF
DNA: TGCAGCCTAGCACAGGGACCTATGAACACTGAAGCTTTCTTT

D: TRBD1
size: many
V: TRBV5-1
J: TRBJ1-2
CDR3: CASSRGQGINYGYTF
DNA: TGCGCCAGCAGCCGGGGACAGGGGATTAACTATGGCTACACCTTC

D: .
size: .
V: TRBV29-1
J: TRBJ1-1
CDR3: CSVYLGYSTEAFF
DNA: TGCAGCGTCTACCTCGGGTATAGTACTGAAGCTTTCTTT

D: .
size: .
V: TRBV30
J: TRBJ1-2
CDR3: CAWNRLYGYTF
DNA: TGTGCCTGGAACCGACTCTATGGCTACACCTTC

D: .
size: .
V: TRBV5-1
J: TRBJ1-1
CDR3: CASSSPAENTEAFF
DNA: TGCGCCAGCAGCTCGCCGGCAGAGAACACTGAAGCTTTCTTT

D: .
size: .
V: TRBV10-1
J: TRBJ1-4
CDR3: CASSDKGLPNEKLFF
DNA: TGCGCCAGCAGTGATAAAGGACTCCCGAATGAAAAACTGTTTTTT

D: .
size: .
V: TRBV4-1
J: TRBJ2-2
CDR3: CASSQAEYTGELFF
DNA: TGCGCCAGCAGCCAAGCAGAATACACCGGGGAGCTGTTTTTT

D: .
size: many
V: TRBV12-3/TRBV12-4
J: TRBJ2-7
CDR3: CASRAGIYEQYF
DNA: TGTGCCAGCAGGGCAGGGATTTACGAGCAGTACTTC